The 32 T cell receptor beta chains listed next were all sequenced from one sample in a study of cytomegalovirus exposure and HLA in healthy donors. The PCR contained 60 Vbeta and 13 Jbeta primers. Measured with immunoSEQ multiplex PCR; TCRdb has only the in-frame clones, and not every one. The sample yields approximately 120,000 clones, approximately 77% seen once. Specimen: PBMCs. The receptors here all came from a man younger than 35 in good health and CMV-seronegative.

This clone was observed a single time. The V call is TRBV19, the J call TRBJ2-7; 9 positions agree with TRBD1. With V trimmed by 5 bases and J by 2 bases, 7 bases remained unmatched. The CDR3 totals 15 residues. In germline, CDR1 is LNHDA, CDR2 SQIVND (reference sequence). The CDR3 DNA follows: TGTGCCAGTAGTTTCTCCGGGACAGGGACCTACGAGCAGTACTTC. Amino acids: CASSFSGTGTYEQYF.

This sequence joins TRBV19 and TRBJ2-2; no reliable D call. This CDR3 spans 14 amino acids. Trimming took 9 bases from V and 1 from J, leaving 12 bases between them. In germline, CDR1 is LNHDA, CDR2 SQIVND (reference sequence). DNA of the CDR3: TGTGCCAGCACCGGCGGATTGAACACCGGGGAGCTGTTTTTT. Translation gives CASTGGLNTGELFF.

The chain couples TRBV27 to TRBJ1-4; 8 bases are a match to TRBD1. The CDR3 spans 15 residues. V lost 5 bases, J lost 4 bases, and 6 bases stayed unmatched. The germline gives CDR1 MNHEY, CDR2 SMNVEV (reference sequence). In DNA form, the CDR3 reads TGTGCCAGCAGTCCCCGACAGGGGAATAATGAAAAACTGTTTTTT. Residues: CASSPRQGNNEKLFF.

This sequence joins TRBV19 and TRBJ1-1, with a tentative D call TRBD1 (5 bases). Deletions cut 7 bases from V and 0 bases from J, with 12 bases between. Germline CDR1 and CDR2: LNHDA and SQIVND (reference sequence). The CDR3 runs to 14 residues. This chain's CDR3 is CASTRGTMNTEAFF. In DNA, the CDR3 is TGTGCCAGTACAAGGGGTACGATGAACACTGAAGCTTTCTTT.

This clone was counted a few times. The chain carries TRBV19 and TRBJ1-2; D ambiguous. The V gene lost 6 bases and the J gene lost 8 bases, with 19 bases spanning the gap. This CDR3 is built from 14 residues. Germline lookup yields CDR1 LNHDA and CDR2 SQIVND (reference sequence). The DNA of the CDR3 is TGTGCCAGTAGCAATCCCGGAGGGCCCCCAGGCTACACCTTC. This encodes CASSNPGGPPGYTF.

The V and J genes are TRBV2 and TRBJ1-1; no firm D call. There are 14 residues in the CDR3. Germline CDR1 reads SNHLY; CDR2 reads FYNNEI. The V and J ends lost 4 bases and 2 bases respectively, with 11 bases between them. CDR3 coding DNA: TGTGCCAGCAGTGCCCCCGGGGTAAACACTGAAGCTTTCTTT. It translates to CASSAPGVNTEAFF. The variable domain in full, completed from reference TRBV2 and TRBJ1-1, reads EPEVTQTPSHQVTQMGQEVILRCVPISNHLYFYWYRQILGQKVEFLVSFYNNEISEKSEIFDDQFSVERPDGSNFTLKIRSTKLEDSAMYFCASSAPGVNTEAFFGQGTRLTVV.

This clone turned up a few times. CDR3 coding DNA: TGTGCCAGCAGTGAAACTCTAGCGGGGGGGCGTAAAGAGACCCAGTACTTC. Translating gives CASSETLAGGRKETQYF. The gene calls are TRBV2 and TRBJ2-5; 12 bases line up with TRBD2. From germline, CDR1 is SNHLY and CDR2 FYNNEI. V shed 2 bases, J shed 3 bases, and the junction held 7 bases outside the gene matches. The CDR3 length is 17 residues.

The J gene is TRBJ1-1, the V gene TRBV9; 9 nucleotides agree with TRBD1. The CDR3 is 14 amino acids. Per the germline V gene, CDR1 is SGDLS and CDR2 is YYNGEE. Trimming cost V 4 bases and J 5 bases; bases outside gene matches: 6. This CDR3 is CASSRTGERTEAFF. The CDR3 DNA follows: TGTGCCAGCAGCCGGACAGGGGAGAGGACTGAAGCTTTCTTT.

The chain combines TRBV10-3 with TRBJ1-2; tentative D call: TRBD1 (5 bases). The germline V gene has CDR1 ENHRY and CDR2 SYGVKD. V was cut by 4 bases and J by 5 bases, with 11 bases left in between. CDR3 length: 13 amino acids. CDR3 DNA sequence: TGTGCCATCAGTGTAGGCCAGGGATATGGCTACACCTTC. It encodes CAISVGQGYGYTF.

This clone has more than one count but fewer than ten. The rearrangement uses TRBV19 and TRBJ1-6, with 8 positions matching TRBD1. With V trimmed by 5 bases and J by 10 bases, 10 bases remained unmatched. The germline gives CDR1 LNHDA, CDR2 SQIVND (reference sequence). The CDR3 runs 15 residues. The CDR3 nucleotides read TGTGCCAGTAGTGCAAGGACAGGGTTGTGGTCACCCCTCCACTTT. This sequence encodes CASSARTGLWSPLHF.

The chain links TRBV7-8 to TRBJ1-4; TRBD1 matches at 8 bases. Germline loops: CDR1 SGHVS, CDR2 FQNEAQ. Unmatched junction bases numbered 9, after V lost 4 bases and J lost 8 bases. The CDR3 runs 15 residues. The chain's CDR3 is CASSWTGSTGEKLFF. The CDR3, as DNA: TGTGCCAGCAGCTGGACAGGGTCTACGGGGGAAAAACTGTTTTTT. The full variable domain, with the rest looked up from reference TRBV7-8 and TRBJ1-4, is GAGVSQSPRYKVAKRGQDVALRCDPISGHVSLFWYQQALGQGPEFLTYFQNEAQLDKSGLPSDRFFAERPEGSVSTLKIQRTQQEDSAVYLCASSWTGSTGEKLFFGSGTQLSVL.

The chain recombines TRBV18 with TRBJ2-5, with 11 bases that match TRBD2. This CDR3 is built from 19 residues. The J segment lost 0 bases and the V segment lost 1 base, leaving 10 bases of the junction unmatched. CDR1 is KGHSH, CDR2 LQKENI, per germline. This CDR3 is CASSPRLPSGGSNQETQYF. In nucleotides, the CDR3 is TGTGCCAGCTCACCACGGTTGCCTAGCGGGGGGTCCAACCAAGAGACCCAGTACTTC.

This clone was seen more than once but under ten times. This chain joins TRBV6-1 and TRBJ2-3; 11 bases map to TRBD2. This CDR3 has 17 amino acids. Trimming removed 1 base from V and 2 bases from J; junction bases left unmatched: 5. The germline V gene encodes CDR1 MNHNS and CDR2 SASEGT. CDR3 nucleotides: TGTGCCAGCAGTGAAGAAGCTAGCGGGGGGTACACAGATACGCAGTATTTT. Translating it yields CASSEEASGGYTDTQYF.

CDR3: CASSEGAGGYNEQFF. The CDR3, as DNA: TGTGCCAGCAGCGAGGGAGCGGGGGGGTACAATGAGCAGTTCTTC. The chain couples TRBV9 to TRBJ2-1; 10 bases are a match to TRBD2. The CDR3 runs 15 residues. Germline CDR1 is SGDLS and CDR2 is YYNGEE. V lost 3 bases to trimming and J lost 4 bases; unmatched junction nucleotides: 4.

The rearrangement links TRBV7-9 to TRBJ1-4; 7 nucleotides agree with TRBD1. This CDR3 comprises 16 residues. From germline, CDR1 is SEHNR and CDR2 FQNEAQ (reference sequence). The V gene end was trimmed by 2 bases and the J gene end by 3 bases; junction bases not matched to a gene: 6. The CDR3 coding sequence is TGTGCCAGCAGCTTAAGGCCAGGGGGTGCTAATGAAAAACTGTTTTTT. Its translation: CASSLRPGGANEKLFF. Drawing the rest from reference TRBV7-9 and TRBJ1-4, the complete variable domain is DTGVSQNPRHKITKRGQNVTFRCDPISEHNRLYWYRQTLGQGPEFLTYFQNEAQLEKSRLLSDRFSAERPKGSFSTLEIQRTEQGDSAMYLCASSLRPGGANEKLFFGSGTQLSVL.

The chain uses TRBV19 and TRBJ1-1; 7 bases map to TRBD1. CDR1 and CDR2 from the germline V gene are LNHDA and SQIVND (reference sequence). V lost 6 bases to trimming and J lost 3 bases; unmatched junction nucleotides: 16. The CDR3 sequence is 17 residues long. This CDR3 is CASSPYPTGSVHTEAFF. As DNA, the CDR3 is TGTGCCAGTAGCCCCTACCCGACAGGGTCTGTACACACTGAAGCTTTCTTT.

CDR3 sequence (DNA): TGTGCCAGCTCAAGGACAGACCAAGAGACCCAGTACTTC. This gives the protein CASSRTDQETQYF. This rearrangement joins TRBV18 to TRBJ2-5; perhaps TRBD1 as D (6 bases). This CDR3 contains 13 residues. Trimming took 5 bases from V and 0 from J, leaving 7 bases between them. CDR1 and CDR2 from the germline V gene are KGHSH and LQKENI.

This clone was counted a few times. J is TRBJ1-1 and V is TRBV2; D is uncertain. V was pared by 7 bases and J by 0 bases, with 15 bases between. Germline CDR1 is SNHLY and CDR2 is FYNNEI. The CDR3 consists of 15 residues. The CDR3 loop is CASIQEPEMNTEAFF. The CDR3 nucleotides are TGTGCCAGCATCCAGGAACCGGAAATGAACACTGAAGCTTTCTTT.

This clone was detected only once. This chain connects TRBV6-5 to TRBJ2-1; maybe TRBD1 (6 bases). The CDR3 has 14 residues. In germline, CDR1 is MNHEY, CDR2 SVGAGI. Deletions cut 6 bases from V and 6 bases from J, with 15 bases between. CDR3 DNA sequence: TGTGCCAGCAGCCTTCTCAGGGGTTCCAATGAGCAGTTCTTC. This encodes CASSLLRGSNEQFF.

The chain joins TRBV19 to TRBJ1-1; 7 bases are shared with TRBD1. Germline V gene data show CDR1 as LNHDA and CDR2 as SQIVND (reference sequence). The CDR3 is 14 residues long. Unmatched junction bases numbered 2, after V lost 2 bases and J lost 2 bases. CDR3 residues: CASSINRGNTEAFF. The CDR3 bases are TGTGCCAGTAGTATAAACAGGGGAAACACTGAAGCTTTCTTT.

CDR3 region: CASSPPLGQSSGANVLTF. In nucleotides, the CDR3 is TGTGCCAGCTCACCACCTCTCGGACAGAGCTCTGGGGCCAACGTCCTGACTTTC. V gene TRBV18 combines with J gene TRBJ2-6, with D possibly being TRBD1 (6 bases). V dropped 0 bases and J dropped 0 bases, with 12 bases sitting between them. Germline values: CDR1 KGHSH, CDR2 LQKENI. This CDR3 region has 18 residues.

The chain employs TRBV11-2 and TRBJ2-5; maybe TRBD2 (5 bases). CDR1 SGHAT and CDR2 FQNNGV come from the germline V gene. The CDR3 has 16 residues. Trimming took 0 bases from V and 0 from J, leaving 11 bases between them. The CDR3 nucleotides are TGTGCCAGCAGCTTAGATCAAACGACTAACCAAGAGACCCAGTACTTC. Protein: CASSLDQTTNQETQYF.

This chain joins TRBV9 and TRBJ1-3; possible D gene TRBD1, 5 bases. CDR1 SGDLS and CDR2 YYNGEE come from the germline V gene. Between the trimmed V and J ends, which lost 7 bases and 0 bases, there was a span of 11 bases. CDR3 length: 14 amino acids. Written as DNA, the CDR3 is TGTGCCAGCGGGGGGTATAGCTCTGGAAACACCATATATTTT. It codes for CASGGYSSGNTIYF.

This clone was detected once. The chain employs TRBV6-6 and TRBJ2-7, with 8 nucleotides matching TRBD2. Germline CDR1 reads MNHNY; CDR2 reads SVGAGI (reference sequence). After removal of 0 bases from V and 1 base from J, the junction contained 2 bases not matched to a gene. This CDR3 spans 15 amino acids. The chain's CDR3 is CASSYSAGGSYEQYF. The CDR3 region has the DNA TGTGCCAGCAGTTACTCGGCGGGGGGATCCTACGAGCAGTACTTC.

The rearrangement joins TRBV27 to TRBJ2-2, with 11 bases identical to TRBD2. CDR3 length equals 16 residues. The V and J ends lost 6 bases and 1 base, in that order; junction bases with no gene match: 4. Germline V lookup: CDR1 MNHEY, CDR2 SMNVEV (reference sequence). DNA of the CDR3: TGTGCCAGCAGCTTCGGACTAGCGGGGAACACCGGGGAGCTGTTTTTT. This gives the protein CASSFGLAGNTGELFF.

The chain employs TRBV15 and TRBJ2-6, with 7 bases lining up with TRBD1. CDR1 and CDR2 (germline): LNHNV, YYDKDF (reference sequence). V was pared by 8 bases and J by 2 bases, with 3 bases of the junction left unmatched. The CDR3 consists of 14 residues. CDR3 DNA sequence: TGTGCCACCGCGACAGGGACTGGGGCCAACGTCCTGACTTTC. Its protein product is CATATGTGANVLTF. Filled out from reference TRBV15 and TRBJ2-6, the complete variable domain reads DAMVIQNPRYQVTQFGKPVTLSCSQTLNHNVMYWYQQKSSQAPKLLFHYYDKDFNNEADTPDNFQSRRPNTSFCFLDIRSPGLGDTAMYLCATATGTGANVLTFGAGSRLTVL.

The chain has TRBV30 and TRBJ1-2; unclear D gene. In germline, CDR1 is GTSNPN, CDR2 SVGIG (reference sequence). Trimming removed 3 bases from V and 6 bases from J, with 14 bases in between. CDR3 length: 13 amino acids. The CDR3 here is CAWRGWAMDGYTF. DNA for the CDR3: TGTGCCTGGAGAGGCTGGGCGATGGATGGCTACACCTTC.

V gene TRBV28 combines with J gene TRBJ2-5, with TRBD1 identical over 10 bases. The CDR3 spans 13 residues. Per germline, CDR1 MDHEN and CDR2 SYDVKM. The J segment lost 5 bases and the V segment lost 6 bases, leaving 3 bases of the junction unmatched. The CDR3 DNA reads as TGTGCCAGCAGGGGACAGGGGAACGAGACCCAGTACTTC. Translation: CASRGQGNETQYF. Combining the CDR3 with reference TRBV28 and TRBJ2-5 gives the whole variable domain DVKVTQSSRYLVKRTGEKVFLECVQDMDHENMFWYRQDPGLGLRLIYFSYDVKMKEKGDIPEGYSVSREKKERFSLILESASTNQTSMYLCASRGQGNETQYFGPGTRLLVL.

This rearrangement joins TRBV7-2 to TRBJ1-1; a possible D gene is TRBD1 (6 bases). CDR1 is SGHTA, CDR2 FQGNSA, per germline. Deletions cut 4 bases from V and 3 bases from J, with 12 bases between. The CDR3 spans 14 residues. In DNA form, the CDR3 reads TGTGCCAGCAGCTCCCCAGGGGTGTACACTGAAGCTTTCTTT. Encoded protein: CASSSPGVYTEAFF. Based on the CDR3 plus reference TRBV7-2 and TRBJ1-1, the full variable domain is GAGVSQSPSNKVTEKGKDVELRCDPISGHTALYWYRQSLGQGLEFLIYFQGNSAPDKSGLPSDRFSAERTGGSVSTLTIQRTQQEDSAVYLCASSSPGVYTEAFFGQGTRLTVV.

This CDR3 reads CASSLAGDIGGNTIYF. The CDR3, as DNA: TGCGCCAGCAGCTTGGCAGGGGACATAGGTGGCAACACCATATATTTT. The chain uses TRBV5-1 and TRBJ1-3; D perhaps matches TRBD1 (6 bases). The germline V gene has CDR1 SGHRS and CDR2 YFSETQ. V was shortened by 0 bases and J by 7 bases, with 17 bases between the two germline ends. This CDR3 has 16 amino acids. The full variable domain, rest sourced from reference TRBV5-1 and TRBJ1-3, is KAGVTQTPRYLIKTRGQQVTLSCSPISGHRSVSWYQQTPGQGLQFLFEYFSETQRNKGNFPGRFSGRQFSNSRSEMNVSTLELGDSALYLCASSLAGDIGGNTIYFGEGSWLTVV.

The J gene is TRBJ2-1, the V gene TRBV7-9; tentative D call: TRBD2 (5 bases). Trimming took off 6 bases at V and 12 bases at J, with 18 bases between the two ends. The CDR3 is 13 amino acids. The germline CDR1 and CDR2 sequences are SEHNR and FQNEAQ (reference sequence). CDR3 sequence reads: CASSPRAEVGQFF. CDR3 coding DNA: TGTGCCAGCAGTCCCCGTGCGGAGGTTGGGCAGTTCTTC.

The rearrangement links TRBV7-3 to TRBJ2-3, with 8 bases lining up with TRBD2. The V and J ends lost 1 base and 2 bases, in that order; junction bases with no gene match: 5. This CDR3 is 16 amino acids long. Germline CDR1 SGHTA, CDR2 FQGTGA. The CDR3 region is CASSLISGDDTDTQYF. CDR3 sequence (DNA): TGTGCCAGCAGCTTAATTAGCGGGGACGACACAGATACGCAGTATTTT.